One sample yielded the 19 T cell receptor beta chains listed below, sequenced in a study of Ad26.COV2.S vaccination and SARS-CoV-2 variants. The method was immunoSEQ multiplex PCR; TCRdb's version includes in-frame clones alone and lacks a portion of them. The sample includes roughly 400,000 clones, 75% to 90% of them seen just once. Treatment noted: around 19 received Ad26.COV2.S at low or high dose, single or two shots; 5 received placebo; per-sample allocation not given. Samples came from day 63 after the first vaccine or placebo injection. The specimen comprised peripheral blood, sampled in a trial of Ad26.COV2.S vaccine versus placebo. These receptors all stem from a person aged 18-65 years who received the Ad26.COV2.S COVID-19 vaccine or a placebo.

Here the CDR3 reads CASSGREQETQYF. The CDR3 DNA reads as TGTGCCAGCAGCGGCCGGGAGCAAGAGACCCAGTACTTC. The genes are TRBV9 and TRBJ2-5; perhaps TRBD2 as D (6 bases). The length of the CDR3 is 13 residues. Deletions cut 3 bases from V and 2 bases from J, with 8 bases between. Germline V gives CDR1 SGDLS, CDR2 YYNGEE.

The V gene is TRBV12-3 or TRBV12-4, the J gene TRBJ1-1; D might be TRBD1 (6 bases). The V end lost 3 bases, the J end lost 4 bases, and 9 bases lay between the germline ends. This CDR3 contains 13 residues. The CDR3 reads CASSFRGRTEAFF. Written as DNA, the CDR3 is TGTGCCAGCAGTTTTCGGGGGCGCACTGAAGCTTTCTTT.

The chain employs TRBV3-1 (or the pseudogene TRBV3-2) and TRBJ1-4; D is unresolved. From germline, CDR1 is LGHDT and CDR2 YNNKEL (reference sequence). Between the trimmed V and J ends, which lost 0 bases and 2 bases, there was a span of 19 bases. CDR3 length: 19 residues. The CDR3 bases are TGTGCCAGCAGCCAAGATCGCTCAGGCTTCCCTCGGACTAATGAAAAACTGTTTTTT. It translates to CASSQDRSGFPRTNEKLFF.

This chain joins TRBV5-5 and TRBJ1-2, with 7 bases matching TRBD1. This CDR3 contains 15 residues. Losses at the gene ends were 4 bases for V and 8 bases for J; bases not matched to a gene: 14. In germline, CDR1 is SGHKS, CDR2 YYEKEE (reference sequence). The CDR3 loop is CASSPSRWQGEGYTF. The DNA for the CDR3 is TGTGCCAGCAGCCCCTCCCGGTGGCAGGGGGAAGGCTACACCTTC.

The chain links TRBV7-2 to TRBJ2-7; the D gene is possibly TRBD2 (6 bases). V lost 3 bases, J lost 0 bases, and 15 bases lay in between. The length of the CDR3 is 16 residues. Germline loops: CDR1 SGHTA, CDR2 FQGNSA. The CDR3 region has the DNA TGTGCCAGCAGCTTTGGAGGGGCAACAAGCTCCTACGAGCAGTACTTC. Protein sequence: CASSFGGATSSYEQYF. The whole variable domain, remainder taken from reference TRBV7-2 and TRBJ2-7, is GAGVSQSPSNKVTEKGKDVELRCDPISGHTALYWYRQSLGQGLEFLIYFQGNSAPDKSGLPSDRFSAERTGGSVSTLTIQRTQQEDSAVYLCASSFGGATSSYEQYFGPGTRLTVT.

The chain joins TRBV7-2 to TRBJ2-5, with D possibly TRBD2 on 5 matching bases. Germline assignment: CDR1 SGHTA and CDR2 FQGNSA. V was cut by 5 bases and J by 5 bases, with 12 bases left in between. This CDR3 is 13 amino acids long. CDR3 sequence: CASSLTRHETQYF. CDR3 DNA sequence: TGTGCCAGCAGCCTTACTAGACACGAGACCCAGTACTTC.

The CDR3 bases are TGTGCCAGCAGCCAAGATCCGGCGGGAGGAGGGGATGAGCAGTTCTTC. This gives the protein CASSQDPAGGGDEQFF. This chain uses TRBV3-1 (or the pseudogene TRBV3-2) with TRBJ2-1; 8 bases map to TRBD2. The V gene's germline CDR1 is LGHDT and CDR2 YNNKEL (reference sequence). The ends lost 0 bases at V and 8 bases at J; junction bases unmatched: 9. The CDR3 has 16 residues.

The CDR3 bases are TGCGCCAGCAGCGAGGACCCGGCGGGATCAGAGTATTTT. This codes for CASSEDPAGSEYF. The chain carries TRBV5-1 and TRBJ2-3; a possible D gene is TRBD2 (6 bases). This CDR3 spans 13 amino acids. The ends were cut back, 4 bases at V and 13 bases at J, with 19 bases in the middle. Germline V lookup: CDR1 SGHRS, CDR2 YFSETQ.

J is TRBJ1-4 and V is TRBV6-2 or TRBV6-3; D remains ambiguous. Per germline, CDR1 MNHEY and CDR2 SVGEGT. V gave up 5 bases and J gave up 1 base, with 8 bases separating them. CDR3 size: 14 residues. CDR3 region: CASSPGGTNEKLFF. CDR3 DNA: TGTGCCAGCAGTCCAGGAGGAACTAATGAAAAACTGTTTTTT.

This chain uses TRBV15 with TRBJ2-2; D is possibly TRBD2 (6 bases). Trimming left V 0 bases short and J 4 bases short, with 18 bases between. The CDR3 has 18 residues. Germline V lookup: CDR1 LNHNV, CDR2 YYDKDF (reference sequence). The CDR3: CATSRDWAVSGTTGELFF. The CDR3 nucleotides read TGTGCCACCAGCAGAGATTGGGCGGTTAGCGGAACCACCGGGGAGCTGTTTTTT.

The chain combines TRBV6-5 with TRBJ2-1; tentative D call: TRBD2 (5 bases). The V end lost 4 bases, the J end lost 8 bases, and 6 bases lay between the germline ends. CDR3 length equals 11 residues. Germline CDR1 reads MNHEY; CDR2 reads SVGAGI. The DNA for the CDR3 is TGTGCCAGCAGTTCGGAGGATGAGCAGTTCTTC. This translates into CASSSEDEQFF.

The chain recombines TRBV19 with TRBJ2-2, with D possibly TRBD2 on 6 matching bases. Trimming left V 4 bases short and J 7 bases short, with 16 bases between. CDR3 length: 15 residues. Germline V lookup: CDR1 LNHDA, CDR2 SQIVND (reference sequence). Written as DNA, the CDR3 is TGTGCCAGTAGTAGCCCCGGGACTGGATTCGGGGAGCTGTTTTTT. As protein: CASSSPGTGFGELFF.

The rearrangement uses TRBV9 and TRBJ2-1; TRBD2 agrees at 9 bases. CDR1 SGDLS and CDR2 YYNGEE come from the germline V gene. This CDR3 has 18 amino acids. Losses at the gene ends were 1 base for V and 2 bases for J; bases not matched to a gene: 10. This CDR3 is CASSVSGSGSATYNEQFF. Here the CDR3 DNA reads TGTGCCAGCAGCGTATCGGGTAGCGGGAGTGCCACCTACAATGAGCAGTTCTTC. Looking up the rest from reference TRBV9 and TRBJ2-1 gives the full variable domain: DSGVTQTPKHLITATGQRVTLRCSPRSGDLSVYWYQQSLDQGLQFLIQYYNGEERAKGNILERFSAQQFPDLHSELNLSSLELGDSALYFCASSVSGSGSATYNEQFFGPGTRLTVL.

The chain uses TRBV28 and TRBJ2-7; 9 bases map to TRBD2. Trimming cost V 3 bases and J 2 bases; bases outside gene matches: 5. The CDR3 runs to 15 residues. CDR1 is MDHEN, CDR2 SYDVKM, per germline. In nucleotides, the CDR3 is TGTGCCAGCAGTTTGAAAAGCGGGAGGACCTACGAGCAGTACTTC. Translated, it gives CASSLKSGRTYEQYF.

The chain is built from TRBV12-3 or TRBV12-4 and TRBJ2-7; tentatively, D is TRBD1 (6 bases). Trimming cost V 3 bases and J 6 bases, with 9 bases left between them. The CDR3 length is 12 residues. The chain's CDR3 is CASSFGQSEQYF. The CDR3 nucleotides read TGTGCCAGCAGTTTTGGACAGAGCGAGCAGTACTTC.

This clone was recorded only once. This chain uses TRBV5-4 with TRBJ2-2; 10 nucleotides match TRBD1. The CDR3 extends over 16 amino acids. Germline assignment: CDR1 SGHNT and CDR2 YYREEE (reference sequence). With V trimmed by 5 bases and J by 6 bases, 10 bases remained unmatched. This CDR3 reads CASSPGQGYSAGELFF. The CDR3, as DNA: TGTGCCAGCAGTCCGGGACAGGGGTATTCGGCCGGGGAGCTGTTTTTT.

V and J are TRBV4-1 and TRBJ1-2; no firm D call. Between the trimmed V and J ends, which lost 0 bases and 4 bases, there was a span of 9 bases. The CDR3 has 14 amino acids. CDR1 and CDR2 (germline): MGHRA, YSYEKL. The CDR3 nucleotides are TGCGCCAGCAGCCAAGATCGGGGTCCCTATGGCTACACCTTC. It codes for CASSQDRGPYGYTF.

The chain has TRBV9 and TRBJ2-1; 10 bases align to TRBD2. There are 16 residues in the CDR3. Germline V lookup: CDR1 SGDLS, CDR2 YYNGEE. After removal of 0 bases from V and 5 bases from J, the junction contained 5 bases not matched to a gene. Here the CDR3 reads CASSVGGLADNNEQFF. CDR3 nucleotides: TGTGCCAGCAGCGTAGGAGGACTAGCGGACAACAATGAGCAGTTCTTC.

V and J are TRBV15 and TRBJ1-4; no clear D gene. Trimming cost V 8 bases and J 6 bases, with 16 bases left between them. CDR1 and CDR2 from the germline V gene are LNHNV and YYDKDF (reference sequence). The CDR3 runs to 14 residues. DNA for the CDR3: TGTGCCACCCGACCCGGGCCTCGGGATGAAAAACTGTTTTTT. As protein: CATRPGPRDEKLFF.